Following are 24 T cell receptor beta chains from one sample sequenced in a study of cytomegalovirus exposure and HLA in healthy donors. 60 Vbeta and 13 Jbeta primers were used in PCR. Method: immunoSEQ multiplex PCR; TCRdb's copy keeps in-frame clones and lacks some. The table has approximately 110,000 clones, about two thirds seen once. Sequencing used PBMCs. The receptors here all came from a man aged 55 to 70 in good health and CMV-seropositive.

The V call is TRBV29-1, the J call TRBJ1-2, with no clear D. Germline loops: CDR1 SQVTM, CDR2 ANQGSEA. V lost 2 bases to trimming and J lost 6 bases, with 7 bases between them. The CDR3 extends over 11 amino acids. The CDR3: CSVETENGYTF. Here the CDR3 DNA reads TGCAGCGTTGAAACAGAGAATGGCTACACCTTC.

V is TRBV29-1 and J is TRBJ2-1, with 8 bases lining up with TRBD2. Germline assignment: CDR1 SQVTM and CDR2 ANQGSEA. J was trimmed by 3 bases and V by 5 bases; bases with no gene match: 3. This CDR3 has 13 amino acids. The CDR3 here is CSVSGTSYNEQFF. The DNA of the CDR3 is TGCAGCGTTTCCGGGACTAGCTACAATGAGCAGTTCTTC.

This chain connects TRBV7-3 to TRBJ1-1, with D hard to call. This CDR3 spans 15 amino acids. With 1 base removed from V and 3 bases from J, the gap between germline ends came to 12 bases. Germline assignment: CDR1 SGHTA and CDR2 FQGTGA. Here the CDR3 DNA reads TGTGCCAGCAGCTTAATCCCAGCGGTGGACACTGAAGCTTTCTTT. Translating gives CASSLIPAVDTEAFF.

This chain connects TRBV2 to TRBJ1-2; 10 nucleotides match TRBD1. The ends lost 5 bases at V and 2 bases at J; junction bases unmatched: 5. Germline values: CDR1 SNHLY, CDR2 FYNNEI. The CDR3 runs to 15 residues. The CDR3 coding sequence is TGTGCCAGCAGTCGGGACAGGGGACTAAACTATGGCTACACCTTC. Protein product: CASSRDRGLNYGYTF.

The V gene is TRBV5-4, the J gene TRBJ2-1; 9 bases line up with TRBD1. The CDR3 runs 15 residues. After removal of 4 bases from V and 6 bases from J, the junction contained 8 bases not matched to a gene. Germline values: CDR1 SGHNT, CDR2 YYREEE (reference sequence). The CDR3 DNA reads TGTGCCAGCAGCGGCGCCCGGGACAGGGCCAATGAGCAGTTCTTC. It specifies CASSGARDRANEQFF.

The chain uses TRBV6-1 and TRBJ1-2; TRBD1 matches 7 bases. Germline V gene data show CDR1 as MNHNS and CDR2 as SASEGT. The CDR3 consists of 13 residues. V lost 7 bases to trimming and J lost 4 bases; unmatched junction nucleotides: 6. This CDR3 reads CASTKTGSYGYTF. The CDR3 DNA is TGTGCCAGCACTAAGACAGGGAGCTATGGCTACACCTTC.

The chain is built from TRBV29-1 and TRBJ2-1, with D perhaps matching TRBD1 (7 bases). The CDR3 sequence is 12 residues long. Looked up from germline, CDR1 is SQVTM and CDR2 is ANQGSEA. The V gene lost 7 bases and the J gene lost 4 bases, with 11 bases spanning the gap. The CDR3 DNA reads as TGCAGCGCCCAGGGGGGTTACAATGAGCAGTTCTTC. Translating it yields CSAQGGYNEQFF.

The gene calls are TRBV6-5 and TRBJ1-1, with D possibly matching TRBD1 (5 bases). From germline, CDR1 is MNHEY and CDR2 SVGAGI. V lost 5 bases to trimming and J lost 0 bases, with 13 bases between them. The CDR3 has 15 residues. CDR3 residues: CASSRSGYMNTEAFF. In DNA form, the CDR3 reads TGTGCCAGCAGTAGATCAGGGTACATGAACACTGAAGCTTTCTTT.

The CDR3 sequence is CAWSVLAGNTIYF. CDR3 sequence (DNA): TGTGCCTGGAGTGTCCTTGCGGGAAACACCATATATTTT. The chain links TRBV30 to TRBJ1-3; D is ambiguous. Germline lookup yields CDR1 GTSNPN and CDR2 SVGIG (reference sequence). The V end was cut by 0 bases, the J end by 4 bases, with 7 bases between. The CDR3 extends over 13 amino acids.

The chain couples TRBV14 to TRBJ1-1, with D perhaps TRBD1 (6 bases). This CDR3 is built from 14 residues. The V gene lost 3 bases and the J gene lost 2 bases, with 10 bases spanning the gap. In germline, CDR1 is SGHDN, CDR2 FVKESK. CDR3 sequence: CASSQRQANTEAFF. The CDR3 region has the DNA TGTGCCAGCAGCCAGAGACAGGCCAACACTGAAGCTTTCTTT.

This chain uses TRBV4-1 with TRBJ2-7; the match to TRBD1 covers 8 bases. The CDR3 is made up of 14 amino acids. Germline CDR1 is MGHRA and CDR2 is YSYEKL. Germline trimming cut 4 bases from V and 5 bases from J; bases unmatched to any gene: 7. DNA for the CDR3: TGCGCCAGCAGCCCGTGGACAGGGAAAGACGAGCAGTACTTC. Translating it yields CASSPWTGKDEQYF.

This rearrangement joins TRBV30 to TRBJ2-7; TRBD2 matches 7 bases. CDR3 length: 16 amino acids. Germline CDR1 and CDR2: GTSNPN and SVGIG (reference sequence). V shed 2 bases, J shed 2 bases, and the junction held 12 bases outside the gene matches. The CDR3 here is CAWSFPGWREPYEQYF. The CDR3 DNA sequence: TGTGCCTGGAGTTTCCCCGGGTGGCGGGAGCCCTACGAGCAGTACTTC.

The V call is TRBV6-1, the J call TRBJ1-3, with D possibly matching TRBD1 (6 bases). Germline V lookup: CDR1 MNHNS, CDR2 SASEGT. With 6 bases removed from V and 0 bases from J, the gap between germline ends came to 12 bases. CDR3 length: 15 amino acids. Written as DNA, the CDR3 is TGTGCCAGCAGGATGGGACAAGCCTCTGGAAACACCATATATTTT. Its translation: CASRMGQASGNTIYF.

This sequence joins TRBV28 and TRBJ1-6; 8 bases are a match to TRBD1. V lost 4 bases and J lost 8; bases outside the gene matches: 7. CDR3 length equals 15 residues. The germline gives CDR1 MDHEN, CDR2 SYDVKM. The CDR3 bases are TGTGCCAGCAGTTCCGGACAGGGTCGCGATTCACCCCTCCACTTT. The encoded protein is CASSSGQGRDSPLHF.

The gene calls are TRBV9 and TRBJ2-3, with 8 nucleotides matching TRBD2. V dropped 0 bases and J dropped 5; count of bases not matched to a gene: 8. Germline CDR1 reads SGDLS; CDR2 reads YYNGEE. The CDR3 loop spans 16 amino acids. The CDR3: CASSVDSLAVVDTQYF. Here the CDR3 DNA reads TGTGCCAGCAGCGTAGATTCACTAGCGGTGGTAGATACGCAGTATTTT.

V usage is TRBV7-9 and J usage is TRBJ2-1, with 12 bases lining up with TRBD2. The CDR3 covers 15 residues. Germline V gene data show CDR1 as SEHNR and CDR2 as FQNEAQ (reference sequence). V was clipped by 4 bases and J by 9 bases; unmatched bases: 7. This CDR3 is CASSYWTSGEGEQFF. Here the CDR3 DNA reads TGTGCCAGCAGCTACTGGACTAGCGGGGAGGGTGAGCAGTTCTTC.

The chain has TRBV6-1 and TRBJ1-2, with 7 nucleotides matching TRBD1. The V gene end was trimmed by 8 bases and the J gene end by 4 bases; junction bases not matched to a gene: 7. Germline assignment: CDR1 MNHNS and CDR2 SASEGT. The CDR3 runs 13 residues. The CDR3 sequence is CASDRQGPYGYTF. The CDR3 region has the DNA TGTGCCAGCGACAGACAGGGTCCCTATGGCTACACCTTC.

This clone appeared a few times. The chain uses TRBV6-1 and TRBJ1-4; 10 bases match TRBD1. The germline V gene encodes CDR1 MNHNS and CDR2 SASEGT. This CDR3 is built from 15 residues. Trimming removed 7 bases from V and 8 bases from J; junction bases left unmatched: 10. CDR3 protein: CASNRDRGQREKLFF. DNA for the CDR3: TGTGCCAGCAACCGGGACAGGGGACAGAGGGAAAAACTGTTTTTT.

The chain is built from TRBV11-2 and TRBJ2-7; D is perhaps TRBD2 (5 bases). Deletions cut 4 bases from V and 0 bases from J, with 13 bases between. This CDR3 contains 15 residues. Germline V gives CDR1 SGHAT, CDR2 FQNNGV. The CDR3 here is CASSSLAPFSYEQYF. CDR3 sequence (DNA): TGTGCCAGCAGCTCCCTAGCCCCCTTCTCCTACGAGCAGTACTTC.

V usage is TRBV5-1 and J usage is TRBJ2-3, with 8 bases fitting TRBD2. CDR1 and CDR2 (germline): SGHRS, YFSETQ. Trimming cost V 2 bases and J 4 bases; bases outside gene matches: 12. CDR3 size: 17 residues. CDR3 DNA: TGCGCCAGCAGCTTTATAGCGGGGTTGAGGTTCTCAGATACGCAGTATTTT. It yields the protein CASSFIAGLRFSDTQYF.

The chain has TRBV27 and TRBJ2-1; 7 positions agree with TRBD2. CDR3 length: 15 residues. The ends lost 6 bases at V and 4 bases at J; junction bases unmatched: 9. The germline gives CDR1 MNHEY, CDR2 SMNVEV (reference sequence). The CDR3 sequence is CASSLRDYPYNEQFF. Written as DNA, the CDR3 is TGTGCCAGCAGCCTCCGGGACTATCCTTACAATGAGCAGTTCTTC.

This chain joins TRBV5-4 and TRBJ1-2, with 9 bases matching TRBD1. Trimming removed 4 bases from V and 6 bases from J; junction bases left unmatched: 7. CDR3 size: 14 residues. The germline CDR1 and CDR2 sequences are SGHNT and YYREEE (reference sequence). The CDR3 is CASSPGTGIHGYTF. The CDR3 bases are TGTGCCAGCAGCCCCGGGACAGGGATCCATGGCTACACCTTC.

With respect to this clone: It is unclear where the CDR3 begins or ends on the DNA, so no DNA is shown, and the CDR3 is as TCRdb lists it. The chain recombines TRBV28 with TRBJ1-2. Counting both end residues, the CDR3 totals 13 amino acids. Germline V gives CDR1 MDHEN, CDR2 SYDVKM. CDR3 residues: CASSPGDFRGYTF.

This clone was seen once. The rearrangement joins TRBV9 to TRBJ2-2; the match to TRBD2 covers 12 bases. The CDR3 contains 16 residues. Trimming took 4 bases from V and 7 from J; bases not matched to a gene: 8. In germline, CDR1 is SGDLS, CDR2 YYNGEE. CDR3 nucleotide sequence: TGTGCCAGCAGCTTACGGACTAGCGGGGCTGGCGGGGAGCTGTTTTTT. This gives the protein CASSLRTSGAGGELFF.